The T cell receptor (beta chain) described here comes from a study of blood T cells in healthy people across ages. Findings and caveats of the study: Relative to aged donors, long-lived donors carried more naive CD4+ cells and displayed higher diversity. Diversity estimates from one million T cells were considered underestimates.

This clonotype was recorded at least ten times. The antigen is undetermined. From germline, CDR1 is SGHTA and CDR2 FQGNSA. The length of the CDR3 is 16 residues. V lost 5 bases, J lost 4 bases, and 12 bases stayed unmatched. Next came a second PCR, run for about 7 to 12 cycles, which used a sample-barcoded 5' primer along with a J-beta primer mix. Each of the cDNA molecules was tagged by a template-switch adaptor with 12 random nucleotides. TCRdb used MiXCR to reprocess the 5' RACE reads, holding one entry per CDR3 protein. The profile shows about 730,000 distinct CDR3 sequences, about 40% of them singletons.

Sequenced: blood. This TCR derives from a woman between 55 and 75 years old in good health. The chain carries TRBV7-2 and TRBJ2-3; 7 bases match TRBD1. The CDR3 here is CASSEQTTGLADTQYF. Written as DNA, the CDR3 is TGTGCCAGCAGCGAACAGACGACAGGGCTGGCAGATACGCAGTATTTT.